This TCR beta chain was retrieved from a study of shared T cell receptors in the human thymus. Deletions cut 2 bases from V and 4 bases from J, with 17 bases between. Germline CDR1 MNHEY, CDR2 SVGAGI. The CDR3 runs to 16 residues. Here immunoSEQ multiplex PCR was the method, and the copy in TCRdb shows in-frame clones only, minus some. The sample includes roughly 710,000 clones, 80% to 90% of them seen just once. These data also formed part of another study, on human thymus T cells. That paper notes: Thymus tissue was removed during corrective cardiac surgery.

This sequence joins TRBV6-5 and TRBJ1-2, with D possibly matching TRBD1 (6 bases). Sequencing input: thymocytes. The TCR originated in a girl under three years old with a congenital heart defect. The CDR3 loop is CASSYDVDRTPYGYTF. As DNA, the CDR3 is TGTGCCAGCAGTTACGATGTTGACAGGACCCCCTATGGCTACACCTTC.